This TCR beta chain appears in the sequencing data of a study of technical replicates of blood from several donors. The protocol was immunoSEQ multiplex PCR, while the TCRdb copy is restricted to in-frame clones and leaves out a portion. The sample has about 79,000 clones; about nine tenths are singletons. Germline lookup yields CDR1 SGHDT and CDR2 YYEEEE. The germline V and J ends were trimmed by 3 bases and 8 bases, with 17 bases remaining between them. CDR3 size: 14 residues. The sample taken for sequencing was T cells isolated from PBMCs. The rearrangement links TRBV5-6 to TRBJ1-2, with D possibly TRBD1 on 6 matching bases. This receptor was taken from a human donor in good health. Some clones in this sample may be carry-over from other donors' samples. For the CDR3, the DNA is TGTGCCAGCAGCTCGGATACAGGGTACCGCGGCTACACCTTC. It encodes CASSSDTGYRGYTF.